These 19 T cell receptor beta chains were sequenced from one sample in a study of T cell responses to AZD1222 COVID-19 vaccine. TCRdb's table, derived via immunoSEQ multiplex PCR, lists solely in-frame clones and lacks some. The sample yields tens of thousands of clones, approximately 84% seen once. The input for sequencing was peripheral blood, taken on day 0 of AZD1222 vaccination. These receptors came from an adult in good health.

This clone was recorded a few times. V and J are TRBV27 and TRBJ2-7; 9 bases fit TRBD2. V shed 5 bases, J shed 0 bases, and the junction held 5 bases outside the gene matches. From germline, CDR1 is MNHEY and CDR2 SMNVEV (reference sequence). The CDR3 contains 15 residues. The CDR3 region is CASSGLAGASYEQYF. Written as DNA, the CDR3 is TGTGCCAGCAGTGGGTTAGCGGGAGCCTCCTACGAGCAGTACTTC.

The CDR3 is CASSLGQGYGYTF. The CDR3 nucleotides are TGTGCCAGCAGCCTAGGACAGGGCTATGGCTACACCTTC. The chain is built from TRBV7-9 and TRBJ1-2; TRBD1 matches 8 bases. This CDR3 spans 13 amino acids. With V trimmed by 5 bases and J by 4 bases, 3 bases remained unmatched. Germline loops: CDR1 SEHNR, CDR2 FQNEAQ (reference sequence).

This chain uses TRBV6-6 with TRBJ1-5; no clear D gene. V gave up 0 bases and J gave up 6 bases, with 12 bases separating them. CDR1 and CDR2 from the germline V gene are MNHNY and SVGAGI (reference sequence). This CDR3 has 15 amino acids. The CDR3: CASSYSMEGTQPQHF. As DNA, the CDR3 is TGTGCCAGCAGTTACTCGATGGAGGGAACTCAGCCCCAGCATTTT.

The rearrangement uses TRBV5-6 and TRBJ1-1, with 7 bases lining up with TRBD1. Germline-derived CDR1 and CDR2 are SGHDT and YYEEEE. The V gene end was trimmed by 4 bases and the J gene end by 0 bases; junction bases not matched to a gene: 12. The CDR3 runs to 17 residues. The CDR3: CASSPIGGANLNTEAFF. CDR3 coding DNA: TGTGCCAGCAGCCCTATAGGGGGCGCAAATCTGAACACTGAAGCTTTCTTT.

The CDR3 DNA is TGTGCCAGCAGCGGGCGGACAGAAGCGCCTGGAAACACCATATATTTT. This sequence encodes CASSGRTEAPGNTIYF. The chain couples TRBV5-6 to TRBJ1-3, with D perhaps matching TRBD1 (6 bases). The CDR3 has 16 residues. Germline V gene data show CDR1 as SGHDT and CDR2 as YYEEEE. V lost 4 bases to trimming and J lost 2 bases, with 16 bases between them.

V is TRBV30 and J is TRBJ1-2; TRBD1 matches 7 bases. Trimming at V came to 0 bases and at J to 6 bases, leaving 4 bases not matched to a gene. CDR3 length: 13 amino acids. Germline V gene sequence: CDR1 GTSNPN, CDR2 SVGIG (reference sequence). This chain's CDR3 is CAWSVNTGDGYTF. The CDR3 DNA sequence: TGTGCCTGGAGTGTAAACACAGGGGATGGCTACACCTTC.

The V and J genes are TRBV18 and TRBJ2-3; 11 bases align to TRBD1. Per the germline V gene, CDR1 is KGHSH and CDR2 is LQKENI. The CDR3 has 15 amino acids. J gave up 3 bases and V 6 bases, and 5 bases lay outside the gene matches. The CDR3 loop reads CASSRTGGKTDTQYF. The CDR3 coding sequence is TGTGCCAGCTCGCGGACAGGGGGCAAGACAGATACGCAGTATTTT.

The V gene is TRBV10-3, the J gene TRBJ1-1; D is perhaps TRBD1 (5 bases). Per germline, CDR1 ENHRY and CDR2 SYGVKD. With 2 bases removed from V and 8 bases from J, the gap between germline ends came to 9 bases. CDR3 length: 12 residues. CDR3: CAISEGGEEAFF. The DNA of the CDR3 is TGTGCCATCAGTGAGGGAGGGGAGGAAGCTTTCTTT.

This clone was seen a single time. This chain uses TRBV7-9 with TRBJ2-4, with D hard to call. The germline CDR1 and CDR2 sequences are SEHNR and FQNEAQ (reference sequence). The CDR3 has 14 amino acids. The V end lost 1 base, the J end lost 0 bases, and 4 bases lay between the germline ends. This CDR3 is CASSLGEAKNIQYF. DNA of the CDR3: TGTGCCAGCAGCTTAGGGGAAGCCAAAAACATTCAGTACTTC.

This chain links TRBV3-1 (or the pseudogene TRBV3-2) with TRBJ2-1; 8 bases align to TRBD2. V lost 7 bases and J lost 7; bases outside the gene matches: 12. Germline CDR1 reads LGHDT; CDR2 reads YNNKEL (reference sequence). This CDR3 spans 15 amino acids. This CDR3 is CASTPRREVWNEQFF. The CDR3 DNA sequence: TGTGCCAGCACTCCCCGGCGGGAGGTCTGGAATGAGCAGTTCTTC.

The chain employs TRBV18 and TRBJ1-1; no clear D. The CDR3 runs to 13 residues. Germline V gives CDR1 KGHSH, CDR2 LQKENI. V was cut by 2 bases and J by 6 bases, with 10 bases left in between. The CDR3 DNA reads as TGTGCCAGCTCACCAGTAGGTGGAGCTGAAGCTTTCTTT. Its protein is CASSPVGGAEAFF.

In this sample, this clone turned up once. The V gene is TRBV4-1, the J gene TRBJ2-5; 10 nucleotides line up with TRBD1. J was trimmed by 0 bases and V by 1 base; bases with no gene match: 8. From germline, CDR1 is MGHRA and CDR2 YSYEKL. The CDR3 length is 18 residues. The CDR3 DNA is TGCGCCAGCAGCCAAGGAGGTCGGGGACAGGGGAACCAAGAGACCCAGTACTTC. This codes for CASSQGGRGQGNQETQYF.

This rearrangement joins TRBV2 to TRBJ1-3; D is unresolved. V gave up 4 bases and J gave up 1 base, with 8 bases separating them. The germline CDR1 and CDR2 sequences are SNHLY and FYNNEI. The CDR3 is 14 residues long. In DNA form, the CDR3 reads TGTGCCAGCAGTGTGACGGGTTCTGGAAACACCATATATTTT. Amino acid sequence: CASSVTGSGNTIYF. The variable domain in full, with the rest retrieved from reference TRBV2 and TRBJ1-3, is EPEVTQTPSHQVTQMGQEVILRCVPISNHLYFYWYRQILGQKVEFLVSFYNNEISEKSEIFDDQFSVERPDGSNFTLKIRSTKLEDSAMYFCASSVTGSGNTIYFGEGSWLTVV.

The chain employs TRBV29-1 and TRBJ2-3; unclear D gene. The CDR3 covers 12 residues. CDR1 SQVTM and CDR2 ANQGSEA come from the germline V gene. The V end lost 4 bases, the J end lost 2 bases, and 7 bases lay between the germline ends. CDR3 coding DNA: TGCAGCGTTGCTGGATTCACAGATACGCAGTATTTT. Protein sequence: CSVAGFTDTQYF.

The chain joins TRBV30 to TRBJ2-2; 7 nucleotides line up with TRBD2. Germline V gene sequence: CDR1 GTSNPN, CDR2 SVGIG (reference sequence). The length of the CDR3 is 14 residues. Losses at the gene ends were 2 bases for V and 3 bases for J; bases not matched to a gene: 3. The CDR3 DNA reads as TGTGCCTGGAGTAGTGGGGGGGACACCGGGGAGCTGTTTTTT. It is translated as CAWSSGGDTGELFF.

The chain employs TRBV6-2 or TRBV6-3 and TRBJ1-5; 8 nucleotides agree with TRBD1. Germline-derived CDR1 and CDR2 are MNHEY and SVGEGT. Trimming took 2 bases from V and 4 from J; bases not matched to a gene: 7. The CDR3 sequence is 16 residues long. CDR3 amino acids: CASSYLRTGRNQPQHF. CDR3 DNA: TGTGCCAGCAGTTACCTCCGGACAGGGCGTAATCAGCCCCAGCATTTT.

This clone was observed a handful of times. The genes are TRBV11-1 and TRBJ1-1; D uncertain. Germline CDR1 SGHAT, CDR2 FQDESV (reference sequence). This CDR3 is built from 14 residues. Trimming stripped 3 bases from V and 1 base from J, with 9 bases between. CDR3 region: CASSFDYWNTEAFF. The CDR3 DNA is TGTGCCAGCAGCTTCGACTACTGGAACACTGAAGCTTTCTTT.

The rearrangement uses TRBV2 and TRBJ2-1, with D perhaps TRBD1 (5 bases). This CDR3 has 11 residues. Trimming removed 8 bases at V and 5 bases at J, with 7 bases between. Germline V gene data show CDR1 as SNHLY and CDR2 as FYNNEI. This CDR3 is CASGADNEQFF. The DNA for the CDR3 is TGTGCCAGCGGGGCTGACAATGAGCAGTTCTTC.

The chain's CDR3 is CASSNSAANYGYTF. CDR3 bases: TGTGCCAGTAGTAACAGCGCGGCTAACTATGGCTACACCTTC. The chain couples TRBV19 to TRBJ1-2; D is undetermined. The CDR3 runs 14 residues. Trimming cost V 4 bases and J 0 bases, with 9 bases left between them. The germline gives CDR1 LNHDA, CDR2 SQIVND (reference sequence).